Presented here are 11 T cell receptor beta chains from one specimen sequenced in a study of blood T cells in healthy people across ages (dated by TCRdb to about 2015). The method behind the library was 5' RACE. Sequencing was carried out with an Illumina HiSeq 2500. A second about 7 to 12 cycle PCR used a sample-barcoded 5' primer and a J-beta primer mix. TCRdb reprocessed the public reads (quality trimming at Q25 with fastp, clone calling with MiXCR) and kept in-frame beta chains. Rows with a matching CDR3 protein are joined into one entry that keeps the most common DNA and genes. The sample includes hundreds of thousands of distinct CDR3 sequences, with under 25% observed a single time. The ten biggest clones cover roughly 3.7% of the sample. Sequenced material: blood. These TCRs come from a man aged 65 to 79 in good health.

As for this clonotype: A much more abundant neighbour one base away suggests this may be a read error. CDR3 sequence: CSAADRTETQYF. CDR3 in DNA: TGCAGTGCCGCCGACAGAACGGAGACCCAGTACTTC. The rearrangement joins TRBV20-1 to TRBJ2-5, with D perhaps matching TRBD1 (5 bases). The germline V gene has CDR1 DFQATT and CDR2 SNEGSKA (reference sequence). Trimming cost V 6 bases and J 5 bases, with 13 bases left between them. The CDR3 is 12 amino acids.

This clonotype was seen many times. The rearrangement uses TRBV7-2 and TRBJ1-2; D not resolved. There are 14 residues in the CDR3. Germline V gene sequence: CDR1 SGHTA, CDR2 FQGNSA. The germline V and J ends were trimmed by 2 bases and 5 bases, with 12 bases remaining between them. This CDR3 is CASSLYGNEYGYTF. The CDR3 DNA is TGTGCCAGCAGCTTATATGGCAACGAGTATGGCTACACCTTC.

In this sample, this clonotype turned up a few times. The gene calls are TRBV28 and TRBJ2-7; D is unresolved. Trimming removed 2 bases at V and 7 bases at J, with 9 bases between. CDR1 is MDHEN and CDR2 is SYDVKM in the germline V gene. The CDR3 totals 12 residues. The CDR3 DNA follows: TGTGCCAGCAGTTTAACCGTCTTTGAGCAGTACTTC. It yields the protein CASSLTVFEQYF.

CDR3 coding DNA: TGCAGCGTCCGAGCGGGAGGAGCTTACACAGATACGCAGTATTTT. Protein: CSVRAGGAYTDTQYF. The J gene is TRBJ2-3, the V gene TRBV29-1, with 9 bases aligning to TRBD2. Trimming removed 6 bases from V and 2 bases from J; junction bases left unmatched: 9. There are 15 residues in the CDR3. Germline values: CDR1 SQVTM, CDR2 ANQGSEA.

This clonotype was seen once. The rearrangement links TRBV28 to TRBJ2-2, with D tentatively TRBD1 (6 bases). Trimming took 2 bases from V and 5 from J, leaving 18 bases between them. This CDR3 is 17 amino acids long. Per germline, CDR1 MDHEN and CDR2 SYDVKM. The CDR3, as DNA: TGTGCCAGCAGTTTAGCCCCCGGACAGAAAATGACCGGGGAGCTGTTTTTT. Translation gives CASSLAPGQKMTGELFF.

This clonotype has ten or more counts. J is TRBJ2-1 and V is TRBV29-1; unclear D gene. The length of the CDR3 is 12 residues. CDR1 and CDR2 from the germline V gene are SQVTM and ANQGSEA. The ends were cut back, 2 bases at V and 4 bases at J, with 6 bases in the middle. As DNA, the CDR3 is TGCAGCGTTGAAATGGGGTACAATGAGCAGTTCTTC. It translates to CSVEMGYNEQFF.

The chain employs TRBV20-1 and TRBJ2-1; D perhaps matches TRBD2 (6 bases). Trimming took 0 bases from V and 1 from J, leaving 13 bases between them. CDR1 and CDR2 (germline): DFQATT, SNEGSKA (reference sequence). The CDR3 is 16 amino acids. The CDR3 protein is CSARDRSGLSYNEQFF. CDR3 nucleotide sequence: TGCAGTGCTAGAGATCGGAGCGGACTATCCTACAATGAGCAGTTCTTC.

This clonotype was seen repeatedly, ten times or more. The V and J genes are TRBV24-1 and TRBJ2-1; D unresolved. Germline values: CDR1 KGHDR, CDR2 SFDVKD. Deletions cut 2 bases from V and 5 bases from J, with 9 bases between. The CDR3 has 14 residues. The CDR3 region is CATSDSDHNNEQFF. CDR3 DNA: TGTGCCACCAGTGATTCAGACCACAACAATGAGCAGTTCTTC.

This chain uses TRBV3-1 with TRBJ2-5; 7 nucleotides agree with TRBD1. Germline V gene sequence: CDR1 LGHDT, CDR2 YNNKEL (reference sequence). Losses at the gene ends were 1 base for V and 1 base for J; bases not matched to a gene: 6. The CDR3 has 16 residues. CDR3 in amino acids: CASSQGGQAIQETQYF. The CDR3 bases are TGTGCCAGCAGCCAAGGTGGACAGGCAATCCAAGAGACCCAGTACTTC.

This chain uses TRBV21-1 with TRBJ2-3. TRBV21-1 is a listed pseudogene. The CDR3 is 13 amino acids. The CDR3 DNA is TGTGCCAGCAGCAGGGGTATCACAGATACGCAGTATTTT. Its translation: CASSRGITDTQYF.

CDR3 sequence (DNA): TGTGCCAGCAGTTTTGGGACTAGTATTCCTGGGGAGCTGTTTTTT. Amino acid sequence: CASSFGTSIPGELFF. The chain joins TRBV27 to TRBJ2-2, with 8 bases matching TRBD2. Germline CDR1 reads MNHEY; CDR2 reads SMNVEV (reference sequence). V gave up 3 bases and J gave up 8 bases; unmatched junction bases: 8. This CDR3 spans 15 amino acids.